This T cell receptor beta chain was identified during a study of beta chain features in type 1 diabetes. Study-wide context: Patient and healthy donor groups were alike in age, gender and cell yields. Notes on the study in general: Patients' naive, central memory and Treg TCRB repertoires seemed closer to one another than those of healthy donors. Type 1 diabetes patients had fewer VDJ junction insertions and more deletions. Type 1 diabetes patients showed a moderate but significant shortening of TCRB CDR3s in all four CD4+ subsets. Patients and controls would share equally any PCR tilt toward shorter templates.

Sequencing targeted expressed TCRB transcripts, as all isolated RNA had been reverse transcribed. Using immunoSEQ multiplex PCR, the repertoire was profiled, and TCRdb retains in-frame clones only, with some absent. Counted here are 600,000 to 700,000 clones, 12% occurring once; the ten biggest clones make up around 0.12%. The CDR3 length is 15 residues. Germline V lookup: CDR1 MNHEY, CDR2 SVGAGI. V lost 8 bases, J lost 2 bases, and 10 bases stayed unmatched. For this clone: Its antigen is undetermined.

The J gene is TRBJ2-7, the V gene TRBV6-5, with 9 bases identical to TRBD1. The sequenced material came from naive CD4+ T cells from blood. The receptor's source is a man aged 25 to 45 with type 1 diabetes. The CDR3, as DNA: TGTGCCAGCGCTGGGCCAGGACAGGGGCCCTACGAGCAGTACTTC. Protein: CASAGPGQGPYEQYF.